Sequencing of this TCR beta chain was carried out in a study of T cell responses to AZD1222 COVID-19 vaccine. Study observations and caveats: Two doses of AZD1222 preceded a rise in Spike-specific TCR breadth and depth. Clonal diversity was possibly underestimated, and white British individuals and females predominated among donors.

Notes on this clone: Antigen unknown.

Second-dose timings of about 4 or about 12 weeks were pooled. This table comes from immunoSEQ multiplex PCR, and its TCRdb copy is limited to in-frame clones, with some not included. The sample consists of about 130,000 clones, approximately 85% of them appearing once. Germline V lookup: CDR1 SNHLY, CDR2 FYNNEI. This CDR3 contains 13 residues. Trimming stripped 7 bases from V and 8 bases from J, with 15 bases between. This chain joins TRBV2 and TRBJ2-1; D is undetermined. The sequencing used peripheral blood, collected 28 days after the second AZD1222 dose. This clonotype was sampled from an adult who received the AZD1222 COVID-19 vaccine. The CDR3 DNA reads TGTGCCAGCAACCGACTGGCGGTTGATGAGCAGTTCTTC. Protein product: CASNRLAVDEQFF.